A single sample is the source of the 7 T cell receptor beta chains below, sequenced in a study of blood T cell repertoires in COVID-19. Method: immunoSEQ multiplex PCR; TCRdb's copy keeps in-frame clones and lacks some. The sample lists around 150,000 clones; under 85% were seen once. Sequencing was done on a sample of peripheral blood. These receptors were collected from an elderly woman with acute or convalescent COVID-19.

CDR3 DNA sequence: TGTGCCAGCAGCTTGAGGGGGTATGAGACCCAGTACTTC. This encodes CASSLRGYETQYF. The J gene is TRBJ2-5, the V gene TRBV5-6, with a weak D call TRBD1 (6 bases). CDR3 size: 13 residues. From germline, CDR1 is SGHDT and CDR2 YYEEEE. Trimming shortened V by 1 base and J by 5 bases, and 9 bases separated the two germline ends.

V usage is TRBV5-8 and J usage is TRBJ1-1; possible D gene TRBD1, 5 bases. The CDR3 totals 14 residues. Germline CDR1 and CDR2: SGHTS and YDEGEE. Trimming took 4 bases from V and 10 from J, leaving 20 bases between them. CDR3 bases: TGTGCCAGCAGCACCCTCGGGGGAGGGTCGGTAGCTTTCTTT. It codes for CASSTLGGGSVAFF.

The chain uses TRBV2 and TRBJ2-7, with 7 positions matching TRBD2. CDR1 and CDR2 from the germline V gene are SNHLY and FYNNEI. This CDR3 has 15 amino acids. Germline trimming cut 7 bases from V and 3 bases from J; bases unmatched to any gene: 12. CDR3 DNA: TGTGCCAGCACCCTGAATAGCGGGCCTCGCTACGAGCAGTACTTC. Translated: CASTLNSGPRYEQYF.

This clone was detected once. The chain joins TRBV7-2 to TRBJ2-5; TRBD2 agrees at 8 bases. Germline CDR1 is SGHTA and CDR2 is FQGNSA. J was trimmed by 2 bases and V by 6 bases; bases with no gene match: 5. There are 14 residues in the CDR3. The CDR3 DNA sequence: TGTGCCAGCAGAACCGGGACTAGGCAAGAGACCCAGTACTTC. This sequence encodes CASRTGTRQETQYF.

The chain combines TRBV12-5 with TRBJ2-7, with TRBD2 matching 12 bases. V lost 8 bases, J lost 4 bases, and 3 bases stayed unmatched. The length of the CDR3 is 13 residues. CDR1 and CDR2 from the germline V gene are LGHNT and FRNRAP. CDR3: CASMTSGSYEQYF. As DNA, the CDR3 is TGTGCTAGTATGACTAGCGGGAGTTACGAGCAGTACTTC.

CDR3 region: CAWSPSGTLAFF. The CDR3 DNA sequence: TGTGCCTGGAGTCCCTCCGGGACTCTAGCTTTCTTT. The rearrangement links TRBV30 to TRBJ1-1, with D maybe TRBD1 (5 bases). V was shortened by 2 bases and J by 10 bases, with 14 bases between the two germline ends. Germline-derived CDR1 and CDR2 are GTSNPN and SVGIG (reference sequence). This CDR3 comprises 12 residues.

V and J are TRBV10-3 and TRBJ1-1; possibly TRBD1 for D (5 bases). Looked up from germline, CDR1 is ENHRY and CDR2 is SYGVKD. This CDR3 has 16 residues. The germline V and J ends were trimmed by 0 bases and 1 base, with 12 bases remaining between them. The CDR3, as DNA: TGTGCCATCAGTGAGTCGATGGCAGGGCCGAACACTGAAGCTTTCTTT. Translated, it gives CAISESMAGPNTEAFF.